This T cell receptor beta chain was documented in a study of blood T cell repertoires in COVID-19. Across the whole study: The samples span acute and convalescent COVID-19 from the United States, Italy and Spain.

Germline lookup yields CDR1 GTSNPN and CDR2 SVGIG (reference sequence). V lost 1 base and J 11 bases, leaving 13 bases between the germline ends. The length of the CDR3 is 12 residues. Method: immunoSEQ multiplex PCR; TCRdb's copy keeps in-frame clones and lacks some. The sample contains 300,000 to 400,000 clones, around nine tenths of which appear only once. Input material: peripheral blood. This receptor was identified in a woman between 65 and 79 years old with COVID-19, enrolled during active disease. The chain links TRBV30 to TRBJ2-3, with D uncertain. CDR3 bases: TGTGCCTGGAGTGCTCACGGTCGAGTGCAGTATTTT. It codes for CAWSAHGRVQYF. Variable domain in full (rest from reference TRBV30 and TRBJ2-3): SQTIHQWPATLVQPVGSPLSLECTVEGTSNPNLYWYRQAAGRGLQLLFYSVGIGQISSEVPQNLSASRPQDRQFILSSKKLLLSDSGFYLCAWSAHGRVQYFGPGTRLTVL.